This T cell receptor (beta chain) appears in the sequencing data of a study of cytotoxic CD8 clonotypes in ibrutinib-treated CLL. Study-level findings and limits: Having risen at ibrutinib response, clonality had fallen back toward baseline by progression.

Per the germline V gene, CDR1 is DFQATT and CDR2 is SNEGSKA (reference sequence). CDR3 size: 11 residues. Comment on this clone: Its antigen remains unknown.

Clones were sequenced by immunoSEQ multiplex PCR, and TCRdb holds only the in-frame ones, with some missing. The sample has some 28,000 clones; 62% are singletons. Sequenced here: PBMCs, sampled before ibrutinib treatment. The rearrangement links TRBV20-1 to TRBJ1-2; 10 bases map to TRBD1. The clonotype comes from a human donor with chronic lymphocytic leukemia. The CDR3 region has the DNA TGCAACATGGGACAGGGGTATGGCTACACCTTC. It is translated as CNMGQGYGYTF.